The clone carrying this T cell receptor (beta chain) appeared many times. Its antigen is unknown. CDR1 SEHNR and CDR2 FQNEAQ come from the germline V gene (reference sequence). Trimming stripped 4 bases from V and 12 bases from J, with 9 bases between. The CDR3 runs to 11 residues. This specimen comes from a study of CD8+CD57+ T cells in acquired aplastic anemia. Study-wide results and limits: Patients and controls shared 25 to 30 CD8+ CDR3 sequences, highly expressed in patients.

CDR3 and TCR beta VDJ profiling relied on a genomic DNA template. TCRdb recomputed calls from the reads with MiXCR, one row per CDR3 protein. This sample has about 120,000 distinct CDR3 sequences; under 60% occur once, and the top ten carry 25% to 30%. Patients included in sequencing had previously demonstrated CD8+CD57+ cell expansion by flow cytometry. No patient had been given any therapy when blood was sampled. This clonotype was obtained from a human donor with aplastic anemia. The rearrangement joins TRBV7-9 to TRBJ1-4, with no clear D. The sequenced sample consisted of sorted CD4+, CD8+, or CD8+CD57+ T cells (not recorded which) from PBMCs. The CDR3 DNA reads TGTGCCAGCAGCTGGGCTTCTCAACTGTTTTTT. Protein product: CASSWASQLFF.